Detailed here is one T cell receptor (beta chain). Antigen: not known. This sample is drawn from a study of CD8 T cells in Susac syndrome. TCR beta was sequenced from blood CD8+ and CD4+ T cells. TEMRA cells were enriched by FACS, and CD4+ and CD8+ T cells were negatively isolated. Study results and caveats: TCR sequencing and HLA analysis covered a relatively small number of individuals.

After extraction with the RNeasy kit, roughly 0.5 to 1 ug of the RNA was reverse transcribed using random hexamers. TCR beta CDR3 was amplified by immunoSEQ covering 54 Vbeta and 13 Jbeta. TCRdb processed the immunoSEQ multiplex PCR reads anew with MiXCR; each CDR3 protein has one entry. The profile shows under 350,000 distinct CDR3 sequences, about 91% of them singletons. This CDR3 region has 16 residues. V gave up 1 base and J gave up 1 base, with 10 bases separating them. Germline-derived CDR1 and CDR2 are SEHNR and FQNEAQ (reference sequence). The rearrangement joins TRBV7-9 to TRBJ2-2; D remains ambiguous. Sequencing was performed on CD4+ T cells from PBMCs. The clonotype originates from a human donor with multiple sclerosis. The DNA for the CDR3 is TGTGCCAGCAGCTTAGTTTCACACAGGAACACCGGGGAGCTGTTTTTT. Its protein is CASSLVSHRNTGELFF.